This is a list of T cell receptor beta chains from one sample in a study of cytomegalovirus exposure and HLA in healthy donors. The assay was immunoSEQ multiplex PCR, and TCRdb's table has in-frame clones only and misses some. The data show 100,000 to 150,000 clones, 72% seen once. Sequenced: PBMCs. The receptors here all came from a man between 45 and 60 years old in good health and CMV-seropositive. Each CDR3 is given with its conserved first and last residue. Fields, in order: V gene, D gene, clone size, J gene, CDR3 DNA, CDR3 protein. A D gene is named only where the DNA matches it firmly. The size field is filled for only some rows; it gives once, few, many or a size class.

TRBV11-2	.	.	TRBJ2-7	TGTGCCAGCAGCACTATTATTAGGACCTACGAGCAGTACTTC	CASSTIIRTYEQYF
TRBV14	.	.	TRBJ1-1	TGTGCCAGCAGCCAACCGGGGATGAACACTGAAGCTTTCTTT	CASSQPGMNTEAFF
TRBV19	TRBD1	.	TRBJ1-2	TGTGCCAGTAGTACTCCGGGACAGGGGCCGGATGGCTACACCTTC	CASSTPGQGPDGYTF
TRBV5-1	.	.	TRBJ2-2	TGCGCCAGCAGCCCTCAGGGAATCGGGGAGCTGTTTTTT	CASSPQGIGELFF
TRBV4-2	.	.	TRBJ1-2	TGTGCCAGCAGCCACTGGGGCACAGTGGACTATGGCTACACCTTC	CASSHWGTVDYGYTF
TRBV19	TRBD1	.	TRBJ1-1	TGTGCCAGTGGAGGGACAGCCTACACTGAAGCTTTCTTT	CASGGTAYTEAFF
TRBV5-1	.	.	TRBJ2-3	TGCGCCAGCAGGTCCCAGGTCAGCACAGATACGCAGTATTTT	CASRSQVSTDTQYF
TRBV7-9	.	.	TRBJ1-4	TGTGCCAGCGGCCGAAGTGAAAAACTGTTTTTT	CASGRSEKLFF
TRBV10-1	TRBD1	.	TRBJ1-1	TGCGCCAGCAGTGCCGAGGACAGGGGATACTACACTGAAGCTTTCTTT	CASSAEDRGYYTEAFF
TRBV5-4	.	few	TRBJ2-1	TGTGCCAGCAGCTTGAAAGTTCTGAGCTCCTACAATGAGCAGTTCTTC	CASSLKVLSSYNEQFF
TRBV5-1	TRBD2	.	TRBJ2-2	TGCGCCAGCAGCAAGCGGGGGGCCGACACCGGGGAGCTGTTTTTT	CASSKRGADTGELFF
TRBV29-1	.	.	TRBJ2-2	TGCAGCGTTCCGCCTCGGGGGACCGGGGAGCTGTTTTTT	CSVPPRGTGELFF
TRBV7-9	.	.	TRBJ2-1	TGTGCCAGCAGCTTATACGAGTCACCTTACAATGAGCAGTTCTTC	CASSLYESPYNEQFF
TRBV7-6	.	.	TRBJ1-5	TGTGCCAGCAGCTTAGGAGGGGAGGGGGAGCCCCAGCATTTT	CASSLGGEGEPQHF
TRBV27	.	.	TRBJ1-5	TGTGCCAGCAGTTTAGGGCCAGGGAGGCAGCCCCAGCATTTT	CASSLGPGRQPQHF
TRBV10-3	TRBD1	.	TRBJ1-2	TGTGCCATCAGTGCCTTCGGGACAGGGGCCTCAGATGGCTACACCTTC	CAISAFGTGASDGYTF
TRBV7-8	TRBD1	.	TRBJ2-5	TGTGCCAGCAGCTTTGGCAGGGGGCGAGAGACCCAGTACTTC	CASSFGRGRETQYF
TRBV5-1	.	.	TRBJ2-1	TGCGCCAGTCAATTCGGGAGAGACCAGTTCTTC	CASQFGRDQFF
TRBV9	TRBD2	.	TRBJ2-3	TGTGCCAGCAGCGTAGGAATAGGGGGACTAGCGGGAGGGCCGACAGATACGCAGTATTTT	CASSVGIGGLAGGPTDTQYF
TRBV7-9	.	.	TRBJ1-2	TGTTCCAGCAGCTTAGAATCGGACTATGGCTACACCTTC	CSSSLESDYGYTF
TRBV9	.	.	TRBJ1-1	TGTGCCAGCAGCACCCATTCCGGGACATCAAACACTGAAGCTTTCTTT	CASSTHSGTSNTEAFF
TRBV4-2	.	.	TRBJ1-1	TGTGCCAGTCGCACAGGGCAGGAGACTGAAGCTTTCTTT	CASRTGQETEAFF
TRBV5-6	.	once	TRBJ1-2	TGTGCCAGCAGCTTAGGACAGTCTAACTATGGCTACACCTTC	CASSLGQSNYGYTF
TRBV7-3	TRBD1	.	TRBJ2-3	TGTGCCAGCAGCCGGGACAGGAGCACAGATACGCAGTATTTT	CASSRDRSTDTQYF
TRBV6-1	TRBD1	.	TRBJ2-7	TGTGCCAGCAGTGAGAATTTTGGGACAGGGAACTACGAGCAGTACTTC	CASSENFGTGNYEQYF
TRBV7-9	TRBD1	.	TRBJ2-1	TGTGCCAGCAGCTTGGGACAGCACAATGAGCAGTTCTTC	CASSLGQHNEQFF
TRBV5-5	.	.	TRBJ2-5	TGTGCCAGCAGGATAGGGGTGGGAGAGACCCAGTACTTC	CASRIGVGETQYF
TRBV7-9	TRBD1	.	TRBJ1-5	TGTGCCAGCAGCTTCGGACAGGGTCCCTATAGCAATCAGCCCCAGCATTTT	CASSFGQGPYSNQPQHF
TRBV6-5	TRBD1	.	TRBJ1-2	TGTGCCAGCAATCAACAGGGGAATCACTATGGCTACACCTTC	CASNQQGNHYGYTF
TRBV7-9	TRBD1	.	TRBJ2-7	TGTGCCAGCAGCCCCCGGGCAGGGGGTAGGAACGAGCAGTACTTC	CASSPRAGGRNEQYF
TRBV11-2	TRBD2	.	TRBJ2-3	TGTGCCAGCAGCTTAGCGCCTAGCGGACGTAGCACAGATACGCAGTATTTT	CASSLAPSGRSTDTQYF
TRBV27	.	.	TRBJ1-5	TGTGCCAGCAGTTTATGGGGCCCTCAGCCCCAGCATTTT	CASSLWGPQPQHF
TRBV5-5	TRBD1	.	TRBJ1-2	TGTGCCAGCAGCGCACAGGGGGCGAGTGGCTATGGCTACACCTTC	CASSAQGASGYGYTF
TRBV5-6	.	.	TRBJ1-5	TGTGCCAGCAGCTTCCTGGGGGCGGGCAATCAGCCCCAGCATTTT	CASSFLGAGNQPQHF
TRBV7-2	.	.	TRBJ2-1	TGTGCCAGCAGCTTTCGTCGAGCTGGTGAGCAGTTCTTC	CASSFRRAGEQFF
TRBV10-1	TRBD1	once	TRBJ2-3	TGCGCCAGCTCGCGCGGACAGGGGAGCACAGATACGCAGTATTTT	CASSRGQGSTDTQYF
TRBV5-6	TRBD1	once	TRBJ2-7	TGTGCCAGCTTACGGACAGGGGCCACCTACGAGCAGTACTTC	CASLRTGATYEQYF
TRBV9	TRBD1	few	TRBJ1-1	TGTGCCAGCAGCCCCCTGACAGGGGGTGCCGAAGCTTTCTTT	CASSPLTGGAEAFF
TRBV12-5	TRBD1	.	TRBJ1-5	TGTGCTAGTGGTTTCGGGACAGCCAAGGATTTCCTTAATCAGCCCCAGCATTTT	CASGFGTAKDFLNQPQHF
TRBV4-1	.	few	TRBJ1-4	TGCGCCAGCAGCCAAGTGACAGCCCCTAATGAAAAACTGTTTTTT	CASSQVTAPNEKLFF
TRBV2	TRBD2	.	TRBJ2-4	TGTGCCAGCAGTGACCAACTAGCGGGGGGCCCGCTAGCCAAAAACATTCAGTACTTC	CASSDQLAGGPLAKNIQYF
TRBV29-1	.	.	TRBJ1-5	TGCAGCGTTGGGAGGCATGGGCAGCCCCAGCATTTT	CSVGRHGQPQHF
TRBV6-1	TRBD1	.	TRBJ1-6	TGTGCCAGCAGTAGACAGGGTGATAATTCACCCCTCCACTTT	CASSRQGDNSPLHF
TRBV5-5	TRBD1	.	TRBJ1-2	TGTGCCAGCAGCCCTGACAGGGGGTGGTATGGCTACACCTTC	CASSPDRGWYGYTF
TRBV29-1	TRBD1	.	TRBJ1-1	TGCAGCGCCCAAACCCAGGACAGGTTCGGGGGCACTGAAGCTTTCTTT	CSAQTQDRFGGTEAFF
TRBV2	TRBD1	.	TRBJ1-6	TGTGCCAGCAATTTAAGGAGACAGGGTTCACCCCTCCACTTT	CASNLRRQGSPLHF
TRBV2	.	.	TRBJ1-3	TGTGCCAGCAGCGCAACAGGCTCTGGAAACACCATATATTTT	CASSATGSGNTIYF
TRBV29-1	TRBD1	.	TRBJ2-5	TGCAGCGGGACAGGGGGACGGAAGACCCAGTACTTC	CSGTGGRKTQYF
TRBV5-1	TRBD2	.	TRBJ2-7	TGCGCCAGCAGCGGGACTAGCACTCCCTACGAGCAGTACTTC	CASSGTSTPYEQYF
TRBV11-2	.	few	TRBJ2-5	TGTGCCAGCAGCCTCGGACAGCCCCAAGAGACCCAGTACTTC	CASSLGQPQETQYF
TRBV18	.	.	TRBJ1-1	TGTGCCAGCTCGACGACCCCCATGGCAGGAAACACTGAAGCTTTCTTT	CASSTTPMAGNTEAFF
TRBV5-1	.	.	TRBJ1-5	TGCGCCAGCAGCATAGTGACAGCTTATAGCAATCAGCCCCAGCATTTT	CASSIVTAYSNQPQHF
TRBV5-5	.	.	TRBJ1-2	TGTGCCAGCAGCTTGTCTCCAAGCTCTAACTATGGCTACACCTTC	CASSLSPSSNYGYTF
TRBV14	.	few	TRBJ1-2	TGTGCCAGCAGCCAAGGACTCGCGACCTCCTATGGCTACACCTTC	CASSQGLATSYGYTF
TRBV9	TRBD2	.	TRBJ2-2	TGTGCCAGCAGCGTAGGCCCGGGGGGCACCGGGGAGCTGTTTTTT	CASSVGPGGTGELFF
TRBV29-1	.	.	TRBJ1-1	TGCAGCGTTGATCGGGGGGCGAACACTGAAGCTTTCTTT	CSVDRGANTEAFF
TRBV19	TRBD2	.	TRBJ2-5	TGTGCCAGTAGTGGGTCTAGCGGGAGGTCAGAGACCCAGTACTTC	CASSGSSGRSETQYF
TRBV7-2	.	.	TRBJ1-1	TGTGCCAGCAGCATAAAGGGGGAAAGGACTGAAGCTTTCTTT	CASSIKGERTEAFF
TRBV11-3	.	.	TRBJ1-1	TGTGCCAGCAGGGATAATCGAGGGAGCATGAACACTGAAGCTTTCTTT	CASRDNRGSMNTEAFF